This paragraph reports one TCR beta chain. There is no known antigen for this receptor. It has no much larger one-base neighbor in the sample; base qualities were not kept. The data derive from a study of PD-1 blockade in classical Hodgkin lymphoma (dated by TCRdb to the early 2020s). Turning to the overall study: Nivolumab dosing was 3 mg/kg intravenously every 2 weeks, continuing until either disease progression or unacceptable toxicity. To define a peripheral blood immune signature of response to PD-1 blockade in classical Hodgkin lymphoma, the study combined TCR beta sequencing with CyTOF. Beyond this particular receptor, the publication reports: A significant rise by C4D1 was seen in CD4+ but not CD8+ TCR diversity (p=0.0027 vs p=0.16), with the rise being most apparent in complete responders (p=0.02). Among trial patients, those achieving complete response had baseline diversity similar to that of newly diagnosed patients, while diversity was significantly lower in partial responders and progressors. Lower diversity was observed in patients in whom nivolumab was started less than 1 year after ASCT, and these patients were excluded from later analyses so that confounding by immune reconstitution would be avoided. Baseline TCR diversity was reported as lower in newly diagnosed patients than in healthy donors, and lower still in relapsed/refractory patients. The study was limited to a single clinical trial cohort, and causes of repertoire differences, possibly disease activity or prior therapy, remained undefined.

Genomic DNA was isolated using the Qiagen DNeasy kit from unsorted PBMCs as well as from negatively selected CD4+ and CD8+ fractions. TCR beta CDR3 regions were amplified by immunoSEQ multiplex PCR using primers annealing to V and J segments. A synthetic immune receptor repertoire was used to minimize amplification bias, and any residual bias was removed computationally once sequencing was done. In the authors' own workflow: Repertoire diversity was quantified as the Shannon entropy index using custom Python scripts. Unsorted, CD4+ and CD8+ repertoires were examined separately, except in combined analyses, for which CD4+ and CD8+ sequences were merged in silico. Clonal expansion was defined as at least a 2-fold frequency increase after treatment relative to C1D1, with a pseudocount of 0.5 for undetected baseline clones. Clones with 0 or 1 copy at C1D1 were classified as singleton clones, and clones with 2 or more copies were classified as non-singleton clones. Clones expanded in unsorted samples were assigned a CD4+, CD8+ or unknown annotation through matching of protein sequences in sorted samples from the same patient. Wilcoxon tests on paired samples were used to test diversity changes from C1D1 to C4D1. TCRdb stores this immuneACCESS table with in-frame sequences only. Part of the clones is absent; in the studies checked, under half of the shortfall reflects unresolved V genes, and no reason is known for the rest. V and J calls and clone size are those listed in that table; D and trimming were worked out from the DNA. The sample contains about 50,000 clones, nearly 90% of them found a single time. The top ten hold roughly 14% of the sample.

This sample's time point label indicates: cycle 4 day 1 (C4D1), after five to seven weeks of nivolumab. Relapse after autologous stem cell transplantation had occurred in all trial patients, and cohorts A, B and C were distinguished by prior brentuximab vedotin exposure. The trial cohort was composed of roughly 60 patients with relapsed/refractory classical Hodgkin lymphoma, for whom complete response, partial response or progressive disease was recorded as best overall response. Single-agent nivolumab was administered to trial patients in the multi-cohort phase II CheckMate 205 trial. An independent review committee assessed best overall response using the 2007 International Working Group response criteria. Trial PBMCs were obtained immediately prior to nivolumab initiation (C1D1) and on therapy at cycle 2 day 1 and cycle 4 day 1. Peripheral blood was collected in 8 mL Vacutainer Cell Preparation Tubes, from which PBMCs were isolated by centrifugation and then cryopreserved.

The TCR originated in a human donor with classical Hodgkin lymphoma. The material was peripheral blood mononuclear cells (PBMCs), obtained before the fourth cycle of nivolumab.

CDR3 region: CAWPMDRMNSPLHF. The nucleotide sequence reads as follows: TGTGCCTGGCCTATGGACAGGATGAATTCACCCCTCCACTTT. The sequence is built from TRBV30 and TRBJ1-6, with 7 bases aligning to TRBD1. Relative to germline, V is missing 5 bases and J is missing 7 bases, with 8 bases of the junction outside any gene match. The CDR1 and CDR2 encoded by the germline V gene (reference sequence) are GTSNPN and SVGIG. From the cysteine up to the phenylalanine, the CDR3 has a length of 14 residues. The DNA shown is the 42-base CDR3, in frame from base 1.